This TCR beta chain stems from a study of T cell responses to AZD1222 COVID-19 vaccine (dated by TCRdb to the early 2020s). Regarding the study in general: A total of 233 trial participants underwent TCR sequencing, of whom about 200 had received two doses of AZD1222 and roughly 26 had received two doses of the MenACWY control vaccine. Enrollment into the trials was organized by age into subgroups of 18-55, 56-69 and 70-plus years, and those subgroups contained roughly 150, 30 and 60 TCR-sequenced participants, respectively. The study at large found these results: Because no samples from the day 14 peak response were available, repertoires could be characterized only after the peak T cell response. In the small 56-69-year group, the increase in depth fell short of significance, most likely because of low power. Conclusions about previously exposed vaccinees are limited, since just five or six AZD1222 recipients were seropositive for SARS-CoV-2 at baseline. Reportedly, almost half of the unique spike-specific TCRs recognized epitopes lying outside the regions that are mutated in the B.1.351 and B.1.1.7 variants. Participants were mostly white British and included more females than males, and it was suggested by the authors that clonal diversity may have been underestimated. Vaccine-associated CD4 TCRs spanned the whole spike protein, with dominant responses in regions 160-218 and 743-854. After two AZD1222 doses, both the breadth and the depth of spike-specific TCRs were significantly higher than at day 0 and than in MenACWY recipients.

The meaning of the sample's time point label: about 28 days (+/-7) after the second vaccine dose. AZD1222 recipients with second doses at about 4 weeks or about 12 weeks were pooled, because spike-specific TCR depth and breadth did not differ between schedules. The vaccinee samples were drawn from two UK trials, COV001 and COV002, one of which was a single-blind randomized controlled phase 2/3 trial testing AZD1222 (ChAdOx1 nCoV-19) in healthy adults. For TCRbeta chain sequencing, PBMC samples were collected from trial participants at day 0 and at day 28 after the second dose. Its CDR3 holds 14 amino acids, cysteine through phenylalanine. Only the CDR3 region is kept as DNA, spanning 42 bases read in frame from base 1. Deletion took 4 bases off V and 3 bases off J, with a span of 13 bases between the germline ends. The germline V gene gives CDR1 as SGHAT and CDR2 as FQNNGV. This clone came up a few times. Its recognized antigen is unknown. No quality values exist for individual bases; no much larger clone is one base distant.

The CDR3 regions of human TCRbeta chains were analyzed by immunosequencing. Per the original workflow: Repertoire TCRs were matched against a reference library of SARS-CoV-2-specific TCRs generated with the MIRA antigen-specificity platform. Breadth was defined as the fraction of unique TCRs that were SARS-CoV-2-associated. Depth was defined as the fraction of total T cells that were SARS-CoV-2-associated. Using the MIRA data, each spike-specific TCR was mapped to the spike region that the TCR reacts to and placed in a CD4 or CD8 class. Log10-transformed breadth and depth values were compared by one-way ANOVA with Sidak's multiple comparisons tests. Entries here come from immuneACCESS through TCRdb and include only in-frame sequences with V and J called. Some clones fail to appear in such tables; in the studies checked, an unresolved V gene covers under half of the shortfall, and the cause of the remainder is unknown. That table supplies the V and J calls and clone size; D and trimming were determined from the DNA. The sample table shows some 120,000 clones, and roughly nine tenths are seen once. Of the sample, 1.6% falls within the top ten clones.

The TCR sequence derives from an adult who received the AZD1222 COVID-19 vaccine. The V and J segments used are TRBV11-2 and TRBJ2-7; TRBD2 is possibly the D segment (7 matching bases). The source was peripheral blood, collected 28 days after the second AZD1222 dose. This receptor carries the CDR3 CASSWGREIYEQYF. In nucleotides, the sequence is TGTGCCAGCAGCTGGGGGCGGGAGATCTACGAGCAGTACTTC.